The 14 T cell receptor beta chains below were found in one sample sequenced in a study of blood T cell repertoires in COVID-19. Sequencing was performed with immunoSEQ multiplex PCR; in TCRdb, only in-frame clones are kept and a portion is missing. The repertoire includes 300,000 to 350,000 clones, about 91% of them detected once, and approximately 1.8% sits in the top ten. Sequencing was carried out using peripheral blood. These receptor sequences come from a woman aged 25 to 39 with COVID-19, enrolled during active disease.

V usage is TRBV29-1 and J usage is TRBJ2-2; no firm D call. CDR1 and CDR2 (germline): SQVTM, ANQGSEA. CDR3 length: 12 amino acids. CDR3 DNA: TGCGTCCACAGCTTGAACACCGGGGAGCTGTTTTTT. Encoded protein: CVHSLNTGELFF.

This clone was picked up one time. The genes are TRBV5-1 and TRBJ2-7, with 9 bases aligning to TRBD1. The CDR3 is 15 residues long. V lost 4 bases, J lost 2 bases, and 7 bases stayed unmatched. CDR1 is SGHRS, CDR2 YFSETQ, per germline. The DNA for the CDR3 is TGCGCCAGCAGCGCCGGACAGGGGACGACCTACGAGCAGTACTTC. Encoded protein: CASSAGQGTTYEQYF.

This chain uses TRBV15 with TRBJ2-2, with D perhaps TRBD2 (6 bases). CDR1 is LNHNV, CDR2 YYDKDF, per germline (reference sequence). The V end was cut by 1 base, the J end by 4 bases, with 16 bases between. The CDR3 has 17 amino acids. The CDR3 loop reads CATSRARRGLGTGELFF. DNA of the CDR3: TGTGCCACCAGCAGAGCAAGGAGGGGATTAGGCACCGGGGAGCTGTTTTTT.

This clone showed up just once. The CDR3 loop reads CASSQAVAGFGTDTQYF. CDR3 in DNA: TGCGCCAGCAGCCAAGCGGTGGCAGGGTTCGGGACAGATACGCAGTATTTT. V and J are TRBV4-1 and TRBJ2-3, with D possibly matching TRBD1 (5 bases). Between the trimmed V and J ends, which lost 1 base and 3 bases, there was a span of 17 bases. Germline loops: CDR1 MGHRA, CDR2 YSYEKL. The CDR3 has 17 residues.

The chain couples TRBV19 to TRBJ2-7; 10 nucleotides match TRBD2. This CDR3 has 16 amino acids. From germline, CDR1 is LNHDA and CDR2 SQIVND (reference sequence). V shed 4 bases and J 2 bases; nucleotides not matched to a gene: 8. The DNA for the CDR3 is TGTGCCAGTAGTACCGTGCTAGCGGGGGACCCCTACGAGCAGTACTTC. This sequence encodes CASSTVLAGDPYEQYF.

The rearrangement links TRBV10-1 to TRBJ2-2, with D tentatively TRBD1 (5 bases). Germline V lookup: CDR1 WNHNN, CDR2 SYGVQD (reference sequence). The CDR3 has 13 residues. V shed 7 bases and J shed 7 bases, with 13 bases lying between them. Here the CDR3 DNA reads TGCGCCAGCAAGGGTGGGGCGAGCGGGGAGCTGTTTTTT. This translates into CASKGGASGELFF.

V is TRBV27 and J is TRBJ2-3, with 15 bases that match TRBD2. The CDR3 has 18 amino acids. Losses at the gene ends were 3 bases for V and 6 bases for J; bases not matched to a gene: 10. CDR1 is MNHEY, CDR2 SMNVEV, per germline (reference sequence). The CDR3 bases are TGTGCCAGCAGTTTGGGACTAGCGGGGGGCAATCGGAGGGATACGCAGTATTTT. Residues: CASSLGLAGGNRRDTQYF.

The V gene is TRBV4-2, the J gene TRBJ2-1; 11 bases align to TRBD2. This CDR3 has 17 residues. V shed 2 bases, J shed 2 bases, and the junction held 5 bases outside the gene matches. CDR1 is LGHNA, CDR2 YNFKEQ, per germline. For the CDR3, the DNA is TGTGCCAGCAGCCAATCGACTAGCGGGGTGCCCTACAATGAGCAGTTCTTC. Encoded protein: CASSQSTSGVPYNEQFF.

The V gene is TRBV2, the J gene TRBJ1-3; no clear D gene. The CDR3 extends over 15 amino acids. Trimming took 2 bases from V and 0 from J, leaving 8 bases between them. CDR1 and CDR2 from the germline V gene are SNHLY and FYNNEI. The CDR3 spells CASSERDISGNTIYF. CDR3 in DNA: TGTGCCAGCAGTGAACGAGACATCTCTGGAAACACCATATATTTT. Full variable domain (rest looked up from reference TRBV2 and TRBJ1-3): EPEVTQTPSHQVTQMGQEVILRCVPISNHLYFYWYRQILGQKVEFLVSFYNNEISEKSEIFDDQFSVERPDGSNFTLKIRSTKLEDSAMYFCASSERDISGNTIYFGEGSWLTVV.

This clone occurred a few times. The rearrangement joins TRBV30 to TRBJ1-3, with D perhaps TRBD1 (6 bases). V lost 0 bases to trimming and J lost 4 bases, with 16 bases between them. Germline V gives CDR1 GTSNPN, CDR2 SVGIG (reference sequence). The CDR3 consists of 16 residues. The CDR3 loop is CAWSVRGLQGGNTIYF. CDR3 nucleotide sequence: TGTGCCTGGAGTGTCCGAGGTTTGCAGGGGGGAAACACCATATATTTT.

V and J are TRBV4-1 and TRBJ1-1; D is perhaps TRBD1 (5 bases). V was shortened by 3 bases and J by 4 bases, with 24 bases between the two germline ends. The CDR3 extends over 18 amino acids. CDR1 is MGHRA, CDR2 YSYEKL, per germline. CDR3 in amino acids: CASSQSVGEGRFGTEAFF. The CDR3 DNA reads TGCGCCAGCAGCCAGTCAGTAGGGGAGGGACGTTTCGGCACTGAAGCTTTCTTT.

Sample share makes this clone medium-sized. The chain is built from TRBV5-6 and TRBJ1-1; D is ambiguous. The CDR3 contains 14 residues. V was cut by 0 bases and J by 2 bases, with 8 bases left in between. Germline-derived CDR1 and CDR2 are SGHDT and YYEEEE. In nucleotides, the CDR3 is TGTGCCAGCAGCTTGGGGCAGTTCAACACTGAAGCTTTCTTT. Its translation is CASSLGQFNTEAFF.

The chain recombines TRBV4-3 with TRBJ1-4; the D is unclear. V was pared by 5 bases and J by 2 bases, with 12 bases between. CDR1 LGHNA and CDR2 YSLEER come from the germline V gene. The CDR3 extends over 15 amino acids. DNA for the CDR3: TGCGCCAGCAGCTTTCGTCTCTTGACTAATGAAAAACTGTTTTTT. Protein product: CASSFRLLTNEKLFF.

The V gene is TRBV7-3, the J gene TRBJ1-3; D is undetermined. This CDR3 has 13 residues. Germline loops: CDR1 SGHTA, CDR2 FQGTGA. With 4 bases removed from V and 2 bases from J, the gap between germline ends came to 6 bases. CDR3 protein: CASSSNPGNTIYF. The DNA for the CDR3 is TGTGCCAGCAGCTCAAATCCTGGAAACACCATATATTTT. The variable domain in full, completed from reference TRBV7-3 and TRBJ1-3, reads GAGVSQTPSNKVTEKGKYVELRCDPISGHTALYWYRQSLGQGPEFLIYFQGTGAADDSGLPNDRFFAVRPEGSVSTLKIQRTERGDSAVYLCASSSNPGNTIYFGEGSWLTVV.